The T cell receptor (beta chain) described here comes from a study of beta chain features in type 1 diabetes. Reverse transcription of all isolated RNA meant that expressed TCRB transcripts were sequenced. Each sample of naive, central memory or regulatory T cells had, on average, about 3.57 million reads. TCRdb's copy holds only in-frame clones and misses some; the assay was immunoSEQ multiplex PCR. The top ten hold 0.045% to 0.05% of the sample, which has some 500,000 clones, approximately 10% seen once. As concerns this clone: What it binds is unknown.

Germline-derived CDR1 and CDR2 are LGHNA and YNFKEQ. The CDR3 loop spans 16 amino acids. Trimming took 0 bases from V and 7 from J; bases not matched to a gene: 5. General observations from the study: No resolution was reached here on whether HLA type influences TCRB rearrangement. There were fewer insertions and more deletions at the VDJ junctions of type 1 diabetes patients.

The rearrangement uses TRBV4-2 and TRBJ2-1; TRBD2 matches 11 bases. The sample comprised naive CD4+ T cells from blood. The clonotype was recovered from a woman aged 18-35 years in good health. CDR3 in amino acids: CASSQDTLAGGNEQFF. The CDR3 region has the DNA TGTGCCAGCAGCCAAGATACGCTAGCGGGGGGTAATGAGCAGTTCTTC.